These 11 T cell receptor beta chains came from one sample sequenced in a study of beta chain features in type 1 diabetes. cDNA synthesis used the whole RNA isolate, giving expressed TCRB sequences. TCRdb's table, derived via immunoSEQ multiplex PCR, lists solely in-frame clones and lacks some. Here the sample spans some 900,000 clones, 17% being singletons. What was sequenced was naive CD4+ T cells from blood. These receptors were obtained from a woman aged 18-29 years in good health.

CDR3 sequence (DNA): TGTGCCAGCAGCTTGACAGACCGACTGAACACTGAAGCTTTCTTT. This translates into CASSLTDRLNTEAFF. J is TRBJ1-1 and V is TRBV5-4; D not certain. The germline V and J ends were trimmed by 1 base and 0 bases, with 10 bases remaining between them. This CDR3 region has 15 residues. Germline V gives CDR1 SGHNT, CDR2 YYREEE (reference sequence).

This clone was detected ten times or more. The chain employs TRBV7-9 and TRBJ1-4; unclear D gene. CDR3 size: 14 residues. Germline CDR1 is SEHNR and CDR2 is FQNEAQ (reference sequence). Trimming left V 5 bases short and J 12 bases short, with 19 bases between. Written as DNA, the CDR3 is TGTGCCAGCAGCCCCTCGTTGGTTGCTGCGGAACTGTTTTTT. Translating gives CASSPSLVAAELFF.

The chain is built from TRBV13 and TRBJ2-1; 7 positions agree with TRBD1. Unmatched junction bases numbered 14, after V lost 5 bases and J lost 7 bases. This CDR3 region has 16 residues. The germline gives CDR1 PRHDT, CDR2 FYEKMQ (reference sequence). The CDR3: CASSHRQGRGGNEQFF. DNA for the CDR3: TGTGCCAGCAGCCATAGACAGGGCCGAGGGGGTAATGAGCAGTTCTTC.

This chain connects TRBV11-2 to TRBJ2-3; TRBD2 matches at 12 bases. Per germline, CDR1 SGHAT and CDR2 FQNNGV. This CDR3 is built from 16 residues. The junction had 3 bases not matched to a gene; V was cut back by 3 bases and J by 2 bases. DNA of the CDR3: TGTGCCAGCAGCTTCCTAGCGGGAGGGAACACAGATACGCAGTATTTT. This sequence encodes CASSFLAGGNTDTQYF.

This clone was observed a few times. The chain is built from TRBV29-1 and TRBJ2-7; D may correspond to TRBD1 or TRBD2 (6 bases each). Deletions cut 5 bases from V and 6 bases from J, with 26 bases between. In germline, CDR1 is SQVTM, CDR2 ANQGSEA. The length of the CDR3 is 16 residues. The CDR3 is CSVFAPVGGLSVEQYF. The CDR3 bases are TGCAGCGTTTTCGCCCCCGTGGGGGGCCTTTCGGTCGAGCAGTACTTC.

This clone was counted a few times. Other DNA sequences in the sample encode the same CDR3. The chain carries TRBV5-1 and TRBJ2-1; 7 nucleotides line up with TRBD2. J lost 0 bases, V lost 2 bases, and 2 bases had no gene match. CDR3 size: 15 residues. The germline V gene has CDR1 SGHRS and CDR2 YFSETQ. The CDR3 region is CASSFGGSSYNEQFF. The CDR3 DNA reads as TGCGCCAGCAGCTTCGGGGGGAGCTCCTACAATGAGCAGTTCTTC.

In the case of this clone: The germline gene is not matched at one end of the junction; a read error may be the cause. The rearrangement uses TRBV5-1 and TRBJ1-3, with D possibly matching TRBD1 (6 bases). The V gene's germline CDR1 is SGHRS and CDR2 YFSETQ. The CDR3 length is 14 residues. The chain's CDR3 is CASSFGGPGNAIYF. CDR3 coding DNA: TGCGCCAGCAGCTTTGGGGGGCCTGGAAACGCCATATATTTT. The whole variable domain, remainder taken from reference TRBV5-1 and TRBJ1-3, is KAGVTQTPRYLIKTRGQQVTLSCSPISGHRSVSWYQQTPGQGLQFLFEYFSETQRNKGNFPGRFSGRQFSNSRSEMNVSTLELGDSALYLCASSFGGPGNAIYFGEGSWLTVV.

This clone was seen a few times. The chain employs TRBV6-6 and TRBJ2-7; TRBD2 might be the D (5 bases). V lost 0 bases and J 4 bases, leaving 13 bases between the germline ends. There are 15 residues in the CDR3. CDR1 is MNHNY and CDR2 is SVGAGI in the germline V gene (reference sequence). CDR3 DNA sequence: TGTGCCAGCAGTTACTCCGGGGTGGGCCCATACGAGCAGTACTTC. This encodes CASSYSGVGPYEQYF.

This clone occurred a few times. This rearrangement joins TRBV5-1 to TRBJ2-6; D is possibly TRBD2 (6 bases). Deletions cut 6 bases from V and 2 bases from J, with 9 bases between. Per the germline V gene, CDR1 is SGHRS and CDR2 is YFSETQ. CDR3 length: 14 amino acids. CDR3 region: CASTGEAGANVLTF. CDR3 nucleotides: TGCGCCAGCACGGGGGAGGCTGGGGCCAACGTCCTGACTTTC.

This clone was picked up a small number of times. The same CDR3 also results from other DNA sequences found in this sample. This chain connects TRBV19 to TRBJ2-6; D unresolved. The CDR3 has 12 residues. The germline CDR1 and CDR2 sequences are LNHDA and SQIVND (reference sequence). The V end was cut by 5 bases, the J end by 1 base, with 0 bases between. The chain's CDR3 is CASSSGANVLTF. CDR3 bases: TGTGCCAGTAGTTCTGGGGCCAACGTCCTGACTTTC.

This chain joins TRBV18 and TRBJ2-1; TRBD2 aligns across 7 bases. Germline trimming cut 5 bases from V and 8 bases from J; bases unmatched to any gene: 12. CDR1 is KGHSH, CDR2 LQKENI, per germline. The CDR3 consists of 15 residues. The CDR3 reads CASSAYQVGGDEQFF. The CDR3 DNA is TGTGCCAGCTCAGCGTATCAGGTGGGAGGGGATGAGCAGTTCTTC.